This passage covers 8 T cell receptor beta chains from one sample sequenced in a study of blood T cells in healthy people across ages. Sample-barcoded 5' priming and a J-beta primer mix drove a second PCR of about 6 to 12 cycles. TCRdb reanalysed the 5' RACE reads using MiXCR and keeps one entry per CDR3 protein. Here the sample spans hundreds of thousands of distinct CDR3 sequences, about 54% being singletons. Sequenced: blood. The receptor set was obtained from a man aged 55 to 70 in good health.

The DNA of the CDR3 is TGTGCCACCTTACAGGGGAGCTCCTACGAGCAGTACTTC. Translating it yields CATLQGSSYEQYF. The rearrangement joins TRBV10-3 to TRBJ2-7, with 7 bases matching TRBD1. The CDR3 has 13 amino acids. With V trimmed by 10 bases and J by 0 bases, 6 bases remained unmatched. The V gene's germline CDR1 is ENHRY and CDR2 SYGVKD.

The CDR3 nucleotides are TGTGCCAGCAGCCGTGGACGAATCGCCGGCGATGAGCAGTTCTTC. Residues: CASSRGRIAGDEQFF. The chain couples TRBV5-6 to TRBJ2-1; D is uncertain. Germline lookup yields CDR1 SGHDT and CDR2 YYEEEE. V lost 4 bases and J lost 8, with 19 bases in between. The CDR3 is 15 residues long.

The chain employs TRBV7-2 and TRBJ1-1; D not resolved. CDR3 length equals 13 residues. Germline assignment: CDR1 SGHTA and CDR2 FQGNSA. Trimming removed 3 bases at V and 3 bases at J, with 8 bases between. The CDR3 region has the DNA TGTGCCAGCAGCTTCTCCCCTGACACTGAAGCTTTCTTT. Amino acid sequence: CASSFSPDTEAFF.

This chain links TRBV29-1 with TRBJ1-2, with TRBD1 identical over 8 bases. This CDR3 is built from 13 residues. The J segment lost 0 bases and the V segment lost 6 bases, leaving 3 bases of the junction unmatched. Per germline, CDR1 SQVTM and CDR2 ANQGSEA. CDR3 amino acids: CSVNRGTNYGYTF. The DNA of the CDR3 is TGCAGCGTAAACAGGGGGACTAACTATGGCTACACCTTC. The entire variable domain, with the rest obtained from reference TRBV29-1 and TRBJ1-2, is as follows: SAVISQKPSRDICQRGTSLTIQCQVDSQVTMMFWYRQQPGQSLTLIATANQGSEATYESGFVIDKFPISRPNLTFSTLTVSNMSPEDSSIYLCSVNRGTNYGYTFGSGTRLTVV.

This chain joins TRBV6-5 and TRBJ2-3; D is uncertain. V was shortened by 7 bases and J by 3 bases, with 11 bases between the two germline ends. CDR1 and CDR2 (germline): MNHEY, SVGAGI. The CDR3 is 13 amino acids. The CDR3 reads CASTSTSTDTQYF. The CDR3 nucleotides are TGTGCCAGCACCTCCACGAGTACAGATACGCAGTATTTT.

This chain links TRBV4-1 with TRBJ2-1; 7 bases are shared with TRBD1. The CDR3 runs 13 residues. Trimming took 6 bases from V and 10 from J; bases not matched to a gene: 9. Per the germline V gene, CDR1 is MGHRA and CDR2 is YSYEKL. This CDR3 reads CASSPRIGGEQFF. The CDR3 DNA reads TGCGCCAGCAGTCCAAGAATAGGGGGCGAGCAGTTCTTC.

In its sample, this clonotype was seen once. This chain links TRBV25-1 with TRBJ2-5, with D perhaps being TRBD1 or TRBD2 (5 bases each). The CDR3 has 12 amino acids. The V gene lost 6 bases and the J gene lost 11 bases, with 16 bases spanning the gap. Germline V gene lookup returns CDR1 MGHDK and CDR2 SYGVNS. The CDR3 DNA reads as TGTGCCAGCAGGGTGGGGGTAGAGGAGCAGTACTTC. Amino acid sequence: CASRVGVEEQYF.

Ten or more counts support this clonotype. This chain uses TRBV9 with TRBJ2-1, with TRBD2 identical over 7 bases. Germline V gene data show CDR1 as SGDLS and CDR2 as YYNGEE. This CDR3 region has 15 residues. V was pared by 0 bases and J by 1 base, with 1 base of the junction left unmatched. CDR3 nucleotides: TGTGCCAGCAGCGTAGGGGGGGGATCCTACAATGAGCAGTTCTTC. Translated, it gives CASSVGGGSYNEQFF. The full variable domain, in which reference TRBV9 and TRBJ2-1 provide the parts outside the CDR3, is DSGVTQTPKHLITATGQRVTLRCSPRSGDLSVYWYQQSLDQGLQFLIQYYNGEERAKGNILERFSAQQFPDLHSELNLSSLELGDSALYFCASSVGGGSYNEQFFGPGTRLTVL.